These 21 T cell receptor beta chains share one sample of origin, sequenced in a study of cytomegalovirus exposure and HLA in healthy donors. PCR primers comprised 60 Vbeta and 13 Jbeta primers. The table came from immunoSEQ multiplex PCR; TCRdb's copy has only in-frame clones and leaves some out. Among over 70,000 clones, approximately 78% were seen once, and the ten largest hold around 2.6%. The sample consisted of PBMCs. The receptors come from a male donor in good health and CMV-seropositive.

The chain uses TRBV10-3 and TRBJ2-5, with 8 bases matching TRBD2. The CDR3 extends over 14 amino acids. Germline V gene data show CDR1 as ENHRY and CDR2 as SYGVKD. The junction had 7 bases not matched to a gene; V was cut back by 6 bases and J by 4 bases. CDR3 sequence reads: CAISLSGSRETQYF. Written as DNA, the CDR3 is TGTGCCATCAGCCTCAGCGGGAGCCGAGAGACCCAGTACTTC.

The chain carries TRBV9 and TRBJ2-1; TRBD2 aligns across 14 bases. CDR3 length: 15 amino acids. Germline CDR1 SGDLS, CDR2 YYNGEE. V lost 3 bases and J lost 5; bases outside the gene matches: 1. The CDR3 nucleotides read TGTGCCAGCAGCGAGGGACTAGCGGGGGACAATGAGCAGTTCTTC. The encoded protein is CASSEGLAGDNEQFF. The full variable domain, in which reference TRBV9 and TRBJ2-1 provide the parts outside the CDR3, is DSGVTQTPKHLITATGQRVTLRCSPRSGDLSVYWYQQSLDQGLQFLIQYYNGEERAKGNILERFSAQQFPDLHSELNLSSLELGDSALYFCASSEGLAGDNEQFFGPGTRLTVL.

The CDR3 sequence is CASSSGTANTGELFF. DNA for the CDR3: TGTGCCAGCAGCTCCGGGACTGCGAACACCGGGGAGCTGTTTTTT. V usage is TRBV13 and J usage is TRBJ2-2; D may be TRBD2 (6 bases). Trimming removed 4 bases at V and 0 bases at J, with 9 bases between. Germline values: CDR1 PRHDT, CDR2 FYEKMQ (reference sequence). The CDR3 consists of 15 residues.

V is TRBV27 and J is TRBJ2-7, with a possible D match to TRBD1 (5 bases). CDR3 size: 16 residues. V was pared by 6 bases and J by 2 bases, with 20 bases between. Germline V gene sequence: CDR1 MNHEY, CDR2 SMNVEV (reference sequence). The CDR3 DNA is TGTGCCAGCAGCCCTCGTGTAGGGGCTATGGCCTACGAGCAGTACTTC. Translated: CASSPRVGAMAYEQYF.

The chain carries TRBV18 and TRBJ2-3; 10 positions agree with TRBD2. The CDR3 is 16 amino acids. Germline loops: CDR1 KGHSH, CDR2 LQKENI. With 1 base clipped from V and 4 bases from J, the junction kept 5 bases outside the gene matches. The CDR3 DNA reads TGTGCCAGCTCACCACGGGCTAGCGGGAGCGCAGATACGCAGTATTTT. Its translation: CASSPRASGSADTQYF.

J is TRBJ2-1 and V is TRBV4-1, with TRBD2 identical over 11 bases. This CDR3 contains 19 residues. V gave up 0 bases and J gave up 7 bases; unmatched junction bases: 14. CDR1 and CDR2 from the germline V gene are MGHRA and YSYEKL. The CDR3 region is CASSQDSVAGGPSGNEQFF. The CDR3, as DNA: TGCGCCAGCAGCCAAGATTCCGTAGCGGGAGGGCCCTCGGGGAATGAGCAGTTCTTC.

The chain is built from TRBV7-2 and TRBJ2-1, with 11 bases aligning to TRBD2. CDR1 is SGHTA and CDR2 is FQGNSA in the germline V gene. CDR3 length equals 17 residues. Trimming cost V 5 bases and J 4 bases; bases outside gene matches: 10. This CDR3 is CASSQTSGNIFYNEQFF. As DNA, the CDR3 is TGTGCCAGCAGCCAGACTAGCGGGAACATCTTTTACAATGAGCAGTTCTTC.

The CDR3 sequence: CASSAGTGGTEQYF. CDR3 DNA: TGTGCCAGCAGTGCCGGGACAGGGGGGACCGAGCAGTACTTC. The rearrangement uses TRBV25-1 and TRBJ2-7; 11 bases align to TRBD1. V dropped 4 bases and J dropped 6; count of bases not matched to a gene: 5. This CDR3 is built from 14 residues. CDR1 and CDR2 (germline): MGHDK, SYGVNS.

The chain combines TRBV7-2 with TRBJ1-5; D gene unclear. In germline, CDR1 is SGHTA, CDR2 FQGNSA. The CDR3 sequence is 13 residues long. V gave up 2 bases and J gave up 4 bases, with 6 bases separating them. The CDR3 bases are TGTGCCAGCAGCTTAACCACTAATCAGCCCCAGCATTTT. Encoded protein: CASSLTTNQPQHF.

The CDR3 bases are TGCGCCAGCAGCCAAGACAGGCTAGCGGCCAGACAGTTCTTC. Translating it yields CASSQDRLAARQFF. The chain carries TRBV4-3 and TRBJ2-1; TRBD2 aligns across 7 bases. With 0 bases clipped from V and 13 bases from J, the junction kept 9 bases outside the gene matches. The CDR3 contains 14 residues. CDR1 and CDR2 (germline): LGHNA, YSLEER.

The chain carries TRBV21-1 and TRBJ1-5; TRBD1 reflects the table's D call only, with no check against the DNA. TRBV21-1 is shown as a pseudogene. The CDR3 contains 15 residues. CDR3 DNA: TGTGCCAGCAGCCGGAGAGACAGAGTCAATCAGCCCCAGCATTTT. The encoded protein is CASSRRDRVNQPQHF.

The rearrangement joins TRBV29-1 to TRBJ1-2, with TRBD1 identical over 7 bases. This CDR3 region has 13 residues. V shed 6 bases and J 4 bases; nucleotides not matched to a gene: 8. From germline, CDR1 is SQVTM and CDR2 ANQGSEA. The CDR3 region has the DNA TGCAGCGTCGAGACAGGGAAGGGCTATGGCTACACCTTC. Translation gives CSVETGKGYGYTF.

The chain is built from TRBV6-5 and TRBJ2-3; TRBD2 aligns across 9 bases. Germline trimming cut 9 bases from V and 1 base from J; bases unmatched to any gene: 5. This CDR3 region has 14 residues. Per the germline V gene, CDR1 is MNHEY and CDR2 is SVGAGI. CDR3 in DNA: TGTGCCAGTAGTAGCGGGAGAGGCACAGATACGCAGTATTTT. Its translation is CASSSGRGTDTQYF.

The table lists this clone with a few counts. This rearrangement joins TRBV6-6 to TRBJ1-1; a possible D gene is TRBD1 (5 bases). V lost 7 bases to trimming and J lost 8 bases, with 14 bases between them. Germline V lookup: CDR1 MNHNY, CDR2 SVGAGI (reference sequence). There are 12 residues in the CDR3. CDR3 region: CASTRGGGEAFF. Written as DNA, the CDR3 is TGTGCCAGCACTCGGGGCGGAGGGGAAGCTTTCTTT.

The chain recombines TRBV19 with TRBJ2-1, with D perhaps TRBD1 (7 bases). From germline, CDR1 is LNHDA and CDR2 SQIVND (reference sequence). The V end lost 7 bases, the J end lost 4 bases, and 14 bases lay between the germline ends. The length of the CDR3 is 14 residues. CDR3 bases: TGTGCCAGTATAGCACAGGGGACTTACAATGAGCAGTTCTTC. Translating gives CASIAQGTYNEQFF.

The rearrangement joins TRBV6-6 to TRBJ1-4; D ambiguous. Germline V gene lookup returns CDR1 MNHNY and CDR2 SVGAGI (reference sequence). The CDR3 is made up of 15 amino acids. The V end lost 5 bases, the J end lost 0 bases, and 10 bases lay between the germline ends. The CDR3: CASSTRLATNEKLFF. The DNA of the CDR3 is TGTGCCAGCAGTACCCGACTAGCAACTAATGAAAAACTGTTTTTT.

The rearrangement uses TRBV7-9 and TRBJ2-7; 10 bases match TRBD1. The V segment lost 5 bases and the J segment 5 bases; nucleotides outside the gene matches: 9. CDR3 size: 15 residues. CDR1 SEHNR and CDR2 FQNEAQ come from the germline V gene (reference sequence). The CDR3, as DNA: TGTGCCAGCAGCCCGACGGGGACAGGGGCCCACGAGCAGTACTTC. Protein: CASSPTGTGAHEQYF.

This chain connects TRBV2 to TRBJ2-5; 9 nucleotides line up with TRBD2. Trimming took 7 bases from V and 2 from J; bases not matched to a gene: 5. CDR3 length equals 14 residues. The germline gives CDR1 SNHLY, CDR2 FYNNEI. The CDR3 region has the DNA TGTGCCAGCATTCCAGCGGGGGGACAAGAGACCCAGTACTTC. This gives the protein CASIPAGGQETQYF.

The V call is TRBV5-8, the J call TRBJ1-4; 7 bases agree with TRBD1. The J segment lost 4 bases and the V segment lost 2 bases, leaving 5 bases of the junction unmatched. In germline, CDR1 is SGHTS, CDR2 YDEGEE. The CDR3 has 15 amino acids. CDR3: CASSFPGQFNEKLFF. In DNA form, the CDR3 reads TGTGCCAGCAGCTTTCCGGGACAGTTTAATGAAAAACTGTTTTTT.

This chain uses TRBV4-1 with TRBJ2-3, with a tentative D call TRBD2 (5 bases). The CDR3 consists of 17 residues. The V end lost 0 bases, the J end lost 1 base, and 14 bases lay between the germline ends. The V gene's germline CDR1 is MGHRA and CDR2 YSYEKL. DNA for the CDR3: TGCGCCAGCAGCCAAGAGGAGGCGAGACCCCGCACAGATACGCAGTATTTT. Protein sequence: CASSQEEARPRTDTQYF.

This clone occurred a few times. CDR3 in amino acids: CASSAGLDSSREAFF. The CDR3 nucleotides read TGTGCCAGCAGCGCAGGATTGGACAGCAGCCGTGAAGCTTTCTTT. J is TRBJ1-1 and V is TRBV9; possible D gene TRBD1, 6 bases. Germline lookup yields CDR1 SGDLS and CDR2 YYNGEE. The CDR3 contains 15 residues. V was trimmed by 3 bases and J by 7 bases, leaving 19 bases between them.